The 18 T cell receptor beta chains reported below all come from one sample, sequenced in a study of T cell repertoires in cytomegalovirus infection. MiXCR, applied by TCRdb to the reads, yields one record per CDR3 protein. The data contain around 500,000 distinct CDR3 sequences, more than 40% of them singletons. No antigen has been identified for these receptors. Sequencing was performed on cultured PBMCs, taken from culture after CMV antigen stimulation. The receptors derive from a human donor in good health (CMV status not recorded). Some clones in this sample may be carry-over from other donors' samples.

V is TRBV4-1 and J is TRBJ1-3, with a tentative D call TRBD1 (5 bases). This CDR3 has 17 residues. Germline V gene data show CDR1 as MGHRA and CDR2 as YSYEKL. V shed 1 base and J shed 0 bases, with 13 bases lying between them. DNA for the CDR3: TGCGCCAGCAGCCAAGGGGGGGATCCCAACTCTGGAAACACCATATATTTT. Protein sequence: CASSQGGDPNSGNTIYF.

This clonotype was seen more than once but under ten times. In DNA form, the CDR3 reads TGTGCCAGCAGCCCGCGAGCGGTTTACGAGCAGTACTTC. This gives the protein CASSPRAVYEQYF. The chain joins TRBV11-2 to TRBJ2-7; perhaps TRBD2 as D (5 bases). The length of the CDR3 is 13 residues. V was shortened by 5 bases and J by 4 bases, with 12 bases between the two germline ends. Per the germline V gene, CDR1 is SGHAT and CDR2 is FQNNGV.

The CDR3 loop is CASSYISGKIYEQYF. In nucleotides, the CDR3 is TGTGCCAGCAGTTATATTAGCGGGAAGATCTACGAGCAGTACTTC. The V gene is TRBV6-2 or TRBV6-3, the J gene TRBJ2-7; 8 bases align to TRBD2. The CDR3 has 15 amino acids. Losses at the gene ends were 3 bases for V and 3 bases for J; bases not matched to a gene: 7. Germline assignment: CDR1 MNHEY and CDR2 SVGEGT.

A remark on this clonotype: At one end the junction does not follow the germline gene, possibly because of a read error. The rearrangement uses TRBV3-1 and TRBJ2-5; D unresolved. This CDR3 is 14 amino acids long. The V gene's germline CDR1 is LGHDT and CDR2 YNNKEL (reference sequence). CDR3 coding DNA: TGTGCCAGCAGCTGGGTCGAGGATCAAGAAACCCAGTACTTC. This codes for CASSWVEDQETQYF.

DNA for the CDR3: TGTGCCAGCATCCAGACTAGCGGGAGGCCCGAGCAGTTCTTC. Translation gives CASIQTSGRPEQFF. This chain uses TRBV7-2 with TRBJ2-1, with 13 bases matching TRBD2. Germline V gives CDR1 SGHTA, CDR2 FQGNSA. The CDR3 is 14 residues long. J lost 10 bases, V lost 7 bases, and 7 bases had no gene match.

This clonotype has just a few counts. The chain employs TRBV2 and TRBJ2-1; maybe TRBD1 (6 bases). V gave up 8 bases and J gave up 1 base, with 9 bases separating them. The germline V gene encodes CDR1 SNHLY and CDR2 FYNNEI. The CDR3 length is 13 residues. CDR3 sequence (DNA): TGTGCCAGCCGGGACAAATCCTACAATGAGCAGTTCTTC. Translating it yields CASRDKSYNEQFF. Drawing the rest from reference TRBV2 and TRBJ2-1, the complete variable domain is EPEVTQTPSHQVTQMGQEVILRCVPISNHLYFYWYRQILGQKVEFLVSFYNNEISEKSEIFDDQFSVERPDGSNFTLKIRSTKLEDSAMYFCASRDKSYNEQFFGPGTRLTVL.

At least ten counts were recorded for this clonotype. V gene TRBV12-3 or TRBV12-4 combines with J gene TRBJ2-7; TRBD2 matches 9 bases. The CDR3 loop spans 16 amino acids. The ends lost 5 bases at V and 7 bases at J; junction bases unmatched: 15. CDR3 amino acids: CASSPDLPSGAGEQYF. The CDR3 coding sequence is TGTGCCAGCAGTCCCGACCTACCTAGCGGGGCGGGGGAGCAGTACTTC.

This clonotype was counted a few times. The rearrangement uses TRBV7-6 and TRBJ2-1; 7 bases are shared with TRBD2. Losses at the gene ends were 7 bases for V and 3 bases for J; bases not matched to a gene: 3. This CDR3 contains 13 residues. CDR1 is SGHVS and CDR2 is FNYEAQ in the germline V gene. CDR3 DNA sequence: TGTGCCAGCATCCCTAGCGGCTACAATGAGCAGTTCTTC. Translation: CASIPSGYNEQFF.

The chain combines TRBV11-2 with TRBJ2-1; D possibly corresponds to TRBD2 (5 bases). This CDR3 spans 14 amino acids. Trimming cost V 7 bases and J 7 bases, with 17 bases left between them. Germline assignment: CDR1 SGHAT and CDR2 FQNNGV. Written as DNA, the CDR3 is TGTGCCAGCACGCCCTGGGAGACAACAAATGAGCAGTTCTTC. This gives the protein CASTPWETTNEQFF. The variable domain in full, completed from reference TRBV11-2 and TRBJ2-1, reads EAGVAQSPRYKIIEKRQSVAFWCNPISGHATLYWYQQILGQGPKLLIQFQNNGVVDDSQLPKDRFSAERLKGVDSTLKIQPAKLEDSAVYLCASTPWETTNEQFFGPGTRLTVL.

The chain carries TRBV2 and TRBJ2-5, with D possibly matching TRBD2 (6 bases). Germline loops: CDR1 SNHLY, CDR2 FYNNEI. The germline V and J ends were trimmed by 6 bases and 1 base, with 12 bases remaining between them. This CDR3 spans 14 amino acids. The chain's CDR3 is CASSGPSAQETQYF. In DNA form, the CDR3 reads TGTGCCAGCAGCGGCCCTAGCGCCCAAGAGACCCAGTACTTC.

The chain carries TRBV13 and TRBJ2-7; D is possibly TRBD1 or TRBD2 (5 bases each). This CDR3 has 16 residues. Germline lookup yields CDR1 PRHDT and CDR2 FYEKMQ (reference sequence). V lost 2 bases and J 2 bases, leaving 16 bases between the germline ends. CDR3 sequence reads: CASSLRPGRDPYEQYF. The DNA for the CDR3 is TGTGCCAGCAGCTTAAGGCCCGGTCGGGACCCCTACGAGCAGTACTTC.

Only a few counts were recorded for this clonotype. The chain recombines TRBV6-5 with TRBJ1-6, with D perhaps matching TRBD1 (5 bases). Germline CDR1 reads MNHEY; CDR2 reads SVGAGI. This CDR3 has 16 residues. Trimming shortened V by 0 bases and J by 9 bases, and 15 bases separated the two germline ends. In nucleotides, the CDR3 is TGTGCCAGCAGTTACTCGACGGGCAGGGTCAGTTCACCCCTCCACTTT. This sequence encodes CASSYSTGRVSSPLHF.

This rearrangement joins TRBV6-2 or TRBV6-3 to TRBJ2-7; no clear D. Per germline, CDR1 MNHEY and CDR2 SVGEGT. The CDR3 is made up of 14 amino acids. V was cut by 5 bases and J by 2 bases, with 13 bases left in between. The CDR3, as DNA: TGTGCCAGCAGTAAGCCTTGGGGAACCTACGAGCAGTACTTC. Translated, it gives CASSKPWGTYEQYF.

This clonotype is a singleton in its sample. The chain carries TRBV12-3 or TRBV12-4 and TRBJ2-3; weak D call: TRBD1 (6 bases). The V and J ends lost 6 bases and 7 bases respectively, with 11 bases between them. This CDR3 spans 12 amino acids. The chain's CDR3 is CASSPQGYTQYF. The DNA for the CDR3 is TGTGCCAGCAGCCCGCAGGGGTATACGCAGTATTTT.

This chain connects TRBV20-1 to TRBJ2-5; 14 positions match TRBD2. Germline assignment: CDR1 DFQATT and CDR2 SNEGSKA (reference sequence). The ends lost 8 bases at V and 1 base at J; junction bases unmatched: 6. The CDR3 consists of 15 residues. Written as DNA, the CDR3 is TGCAGTCGCTCGGGACTAGCGGGGGCCCAAGAGACCCAGTACTTC. It translates to CSRSGLAGAQETQYF.

The chain combines TRBV3-1 with TRBJ2-7; no clear D. Between the trimmed V and J ends, which lost 1 base and 3 bases, there was a span of 7 bases. CDR3 length: 13 amino acids. Per germline, CDR1 LGHDT and CDR2 YNNKEL (reference sequence). The CDR3 spells CASSQGWYYEQYF. CDR3 DNA: TGTGCCAGCAGCCAAGGGTGGTACTACGAGCAGTACTTC.

The genes are TRBV2 and TRBJ1-6; maybe TRBD1 (6 bases). The CDR3 runs 16 residues. Germline V lookup: CDR1 SNHLY, CDR2 FYNNEI. V was pared by 7 bases and J by 0 bases, with 13 bases between. The CDR3 nucleotides read TGTGCCAGCAAAACTCAGGGGTTCTCCTATAATTCACCCCTCCACTTT. Amino acids: CASKTQGFSYNSPLHF.

This chain links TRBV12-3 or TRBV12-4 with TRBJ2-7; 7 bases line up with TRBD1. Trimming took 6 bases from V and 3 from J; bases not matched to a gene: 14. This CDR3 has 16 amino acids. CDR3 coding DNA: TGTGCCAGCAGCCGGGACAGACCTACCATGGGCTACGAGCAGTACTTC. It codes for CASSRDRPTMGYEQYF.